What follows is one TCR beta chain and its context. The sample belongs to a study of cytomegalovirus exposure and HLA in healthy donors. A multiplex PCR was run with 60 Vbeta primers and 13 Jbeta primers. Assay used: immunoSEQ multiplex PCR; TCRdb lists only in-frame clones, some missing. The table lists over 130,000 clones, around 66% of them singletons. What was sequenced was PBMCs. This TCR came from a woman aged 55-69 years in good health and CMV-seronegative.

This CDR3 reads CASSGGPQFYNEQFF. For the CDR3, the DNA is TGTGCCAGCAGTGGAGGGCCCCAATTCTACAATGAGCAGTTCTTC. The genes are TRBV9 and TRBJ2-1; possible D gene TRBD2, 6 bases. The CDR3 loop spans 15 amino acids. V gave up 5 bases and J gave up 3 bases, with 15 bases separating them. The germline V gene encodes CDR1 SGDLS and CDR2 YYNGEE.